These 3 T cell receptor beta chains came from one sample sequenced in a study of blood T cell repertoires in COVID-19 (dated by TCRdb to 2018 to 2020). Receptor amplification or capture employed the immunoSEQ multiplex PCR assay. TCRdb took this table from immuneACCESS and kept in-frame rearrangements with V and J called. Such tables lack part of the clones; where checked against another copy, unresolved V genes explain under half of the gap, and the rest is unexplained. A total of 200,000 to 250,000 clones appear in this sample, around 90% of them only once. About 0.8% of the sample is in the top ten clones. The material sequenced was peripheral blood. The receptors derive from a man aged 60-69 years with COVID-19, enrolled during active disease.

The V and J genes are TRBV5-1 and TRBJ2-5; 7 positions agree with TRBD1. Germline values: CDR1 SGHRS, CDR2 YFSETQ. The CDR3 runs to 14 residues. V dropped 2 bases and J dropped 2; count of bases not matched to a gene: 3. The CDR3 DNA reads TGCGCCAGCAGCTTATGGACAGGACAAGAGACCCAGTACTTC. Translated: CASSLWTGQETQYF.

The rearrangement uses TRBV3-1 (or the pseudogene TRBV3-2) and TRBJ2-3, with TRBD2 matching over 8 bases. Germline CDR1 reads LGHDT; CDR2 reads YNNKEL (reference sequence). V lost 4 bases, J lost 5 bases, and 5 bases stayed unmatched. The CDR3 is made up of 14 amino acids. The CDR3 spells CASSPLAGRDTQYF. The DNA of the CDR3 is TGTGCCAGCAGCCCATTAGCGGGGAGAGATACGCAGTATTTT.

V is TRBV25-1 and J is TRBJ1-1, with 7 positions matching TRBD1. The CDR3 is 13 residues long. Germline V gives CDR1 MGHDK, CDR2 SYGVNS. Trimming took 8 bases from V and 4 from J; bases not matched to a gene: 7. For the CDR3, the DNA is TGTGCCAGCGGCCCCGGGACAGCCACTGAAGCTTTCTTT. Amino acid sequence: CASGPGTATEAFF. The full variable domain, in which reference TRBV25-1 and TRBJ1-1 provide the parts outside the CDR3, is EADIYQTPRYLVIGTGKKITLECSQTMGHDKMYWYQQDPGMELHLIHYSYGVNSTEKGDLSSESTVSRIRTEHFPLTLESARPSHTSQYLCASGPGTATEAFFGQGTRLTVV.